This T cell receptor (beta chain) was recovered during a study of PD-L1 blockade in urothelial cancer. Findings of the study overall: Better survival was forecast by a pretreatment blood TCR clonality below the median.

Added to each PCR by spiking were synthetic TCR analog templates. Libraries were prepared by immunoSEQ multiplex PCR; TCRdb keeps only in-frame clonotypes and omits some of them. The top ten clones hold under 2% of a sample with around 110,000 clones, around 88% of them seen once. Germline-derived CDR1 and CDR2 are MDHEN and SYDVKM. Losses at the gene ends were 2 bases for V and 6 bases for J; bases not matched to a gene: 7. This CDR3 has 15 amino acids. Time point defined: peripheral blood 6 weeks after treatment start. A word on this clone: The target antigen is unknown.

This chain uses TRBV28 with TRBJ1-5, with 7 nucleotides matching TRBD1. Here the sequenced sample was PBMCs, taken around atezolizumab (anti-PD-L1) treatment. This TCR was sampled from a man aged 55 to 69 with urothelial cancer. The CDR3: CASSLDRVGAQPQHF. The CDR3 DNA follows: TGTGCCAGCAGTTTAGACAGGGTGGGTGCTCAGCCCCAGCATTTT. The whole variable domain, filled in from reference TRBV28 and TRBJ1-5, reads DVKVTQSSRYLVKRTGEKVFLECVQDMDHENMFWYRQDPGLGLRLIYFSYDVKMKEKGDIPEGYSVSREKKERFSLILESASTNQTSMYLCASSLDRVGAQPQHFGDGTRLSIL.